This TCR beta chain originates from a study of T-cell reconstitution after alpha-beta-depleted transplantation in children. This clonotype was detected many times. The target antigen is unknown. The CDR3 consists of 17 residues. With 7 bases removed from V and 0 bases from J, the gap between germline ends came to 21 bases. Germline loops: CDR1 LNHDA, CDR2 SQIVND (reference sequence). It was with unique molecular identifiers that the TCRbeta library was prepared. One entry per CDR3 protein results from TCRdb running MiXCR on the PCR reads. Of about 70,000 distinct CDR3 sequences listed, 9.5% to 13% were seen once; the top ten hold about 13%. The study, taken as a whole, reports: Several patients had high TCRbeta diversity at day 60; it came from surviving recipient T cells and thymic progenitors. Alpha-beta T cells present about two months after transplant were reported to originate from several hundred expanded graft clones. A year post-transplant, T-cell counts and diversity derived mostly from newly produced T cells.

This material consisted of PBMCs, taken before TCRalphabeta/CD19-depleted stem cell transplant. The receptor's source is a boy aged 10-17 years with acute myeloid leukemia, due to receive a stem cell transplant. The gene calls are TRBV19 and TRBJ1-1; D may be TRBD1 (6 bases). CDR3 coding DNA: TGTGCCAGTACCCCCGGTAGGGGGACGCTCGTGAACACTGAAGCTTTCTTT. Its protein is CASTPGRGTLVNTEAFF. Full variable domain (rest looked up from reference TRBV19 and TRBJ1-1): DGGITQSPKYLFRKEGQNVTLSCEQNLNHDAMYWYRQDPGQGLRLIYYSQIVNDFQKGDIAEGYSVSREKKESFPLTVTSAQKNPTAFYLCASTPGRGTLVNTEAFFGQGTRLTVV.